This T cell receptor (beta chain) was identified in a study of blood T cell repertoires in COVID-19. Study summary: Acute-phase and convalescent COVID-19 samples originated in the United States, Italy and Spain. The analysed material was cDNA or gDNA that came from T cells, B-cell-depleted T cells, or PBMCs.

This CDR3 has 14 amino acids. V was shortened by 4 bases and J by 5 bases, with 14 bases between the two germline ends. The germline V gene encodes CDR1 MNHNY and CDR2 SVGAGI (reference sequence). As handled by the study authors: How many nucleated cells were present was estimated from reference gene primer amplification. The method was immunoSEQ multiplex PCR; TCRdb's version includes in-frame clones alone and lacks a portion of them. That table supplies the V and J calls and clone size; D and trimming were determined from the DNA. The sample has approximately 110,000 clones, 70% to 90% seen once. The sequence was obtained from a human donor in a cohort sampled during active COVID-19. Material for sequencing was peripheral blood. This chain joins TRBV6-6 and TRBJ1-1, with D possibly matching TRBD1 (6 bases). For the CDR3, the DNA is TGTGCCAGCAGTTTCCCGGAAGGGGGAACTGAAGCTTTCTTT. Encoded protein: CASSFPEGGTEAFF.